These 29 T cell receptor beta chains were sequenced from one sample in a study of shared clonotypes between healthy human individuals. Measured with immunoSEQ multiplex PCR; TCRdb has only the in-frame clones, and not every one. The table records 470,000 or so clones, over 75% of them present only once. Sequenced: PBMCs. These receptors all stem from a woman in her forties in good health. Some clones in this sample may be carry-over from other donors' samples.

The V gene is TRBV15, the J gene TRBJ2-1, with 8 bases identical to TRBD2. J was trimmed by 0 bases and V by 8 bases; bases with no gene match: 12. CDR3 size: 17 residues. CDR1 and CDR2 from the germline V gene are LNHNV and YYDKDF (reference sequence). CDR3 sequence (DNA): TGTGCCACCTCCGGTAGCGGGGCTTCAATCTCCTACAATGAGCAGTTCTTC. Translation gives CATSGSGASISYNEQFF. The full variable domain, its missing parts supplied by reference TRBV15 and TRBJ2-1, is DAMVIQNPRYQVTQFGKPVTLSCSQTLNHNVMYWYQQKSSQAPKLLFHYYDKDFNNEADTPDNFQSRRPNTSFCFLDIRSPGLGDTAMYLCATSGSGASISYNEQFFGPGTRLTVL.

The chain is built from TRBV18 and TRBJ1-1; D is possibly TRBD1 (6 bases). The V gene's germline CDR1 is KGHSH and CDR2 LQKENI. The CDR3 covers 13 residues. V lost 2 bases and J 3 bases, leaving 7 bases between the germline ends. CDR3 coding DNA: TGTGCCAGCTCACCAAACAGGGACACTGAAGCTTTCTTT. It specifies CASSPNRDTEAFF.

The chain employs TRBV11-3 and TRBJ2-7; 12 nucleotides align to TRBD2. The CDR3 loop spans 13 amino acids. J gave up 7 bases and V 5 bases, and 3 bases lay outside the gene matches. Germline V gene data show CDR1 as SGHNT and CDR2 as YENEEA. The CDR3 DNA is TGTGCCAGCAGCCGACTAGCGGGAGAGGAGCAGTACTTC. It is translated as CASSRLAGEEQYF.

The genes are TRBV2 and TRBJ2-7, with 8 bases aligning to TRBD2. Germline CDR1 SNHLY, CDR2 FYNNEI. The CDR3 sequence is 14 residues long. After removal of 5 bases from V and 4 bases from J, the junction contained 7 bases not matched to a gene. The CDR3 protein is CASSNTGLGYEQYF. DNA for the CDR3: TGTGCCAGCAGTAATACGGGACTAGGGTACGAGCAGTACTTC.

The chain combines TRBV18 with TRBJ1-1; no clear D gene. The CDR3 contains 15 residues. Per the germline V gene, CDR1 is KGHSH and CDR2 is LQKENI. V lost 2 bases to trimming and J lost 0 bases, with 10 bases between them. CDR3 region: CASSPSVAVNTEAFF. For the CDR3, the DNA is TGTGCCAGCTCACCAAGCGTCGCGGTGAACACTGAAGCTTTCTTT.

This clone was seen more than once but under ten times. The rearrangement joins TRBV28 to TRBJ1-5; TRBD1 might be the D (5 bases). The CDR3 loop spans 15 amino acids. Germline V gene sequence: CDR1 MDHEN, CDR2 SYDVKM. Trimming took off 3 bases at V and 3 bases at J, with 12 bases between the two ends. Here the CDR3 reads CASSFRGADNQPQHF. In DNA, the CDR3 is TGTGCCAGCAGTTTTCGAGGGGCGGACAATCAGCCCCAGCATTTT.

This clone appeared a single time. V and J are TRBV7-2 and TRBJ2-7, with 7 bases lining up with TRBD2. Germline V gene lookup returns CDR1 SGHTA and CDR2 FQGNSA. This CDR3 has 15 residues. V trimming: 2 bases; J trimming: 6 bases; junction bases outside the gene matches: 10. The CDR3, as DNA: TGTGCCAGCAGCTTACAACCTAGCGGTGTGGTCGAGCAGTACTTC. This codes for CASSLQPSGVVEQYF.

With regard to this clone: This sequence may be a read error, since a much larger clone differs from it by one base. V gene TRBV11-2 combines with J gene TRBJ2-1; 8 bases match TRBD2. There are 15 residues in the CDR3. The germline V gene encodes CDR1 SGHAT and CDR2 FQNNGV. V was pared by 5 bases and J by 9 bases, with 12 bases of the junction left unmatched. The CDR3 nucleotides are TGTGCCAGCAGCGGACTGGGACTAGTGTCCCCTGAGCAGTTCTTC. Translated: CASSGLGLVSPEQFF.

This clone turned up a few times. A read error may explain this, as a much larger clone is one base away. The chain joins TRBV5-6 to TRBJ1-1, with D unclear. CDR1 and CDR2 from the germline V gene are SGHDT and YYEEEE. V shed 2 bases and J shed 2 bases, with 7 bases lying between them. This CDR3 is built from 13 residues. As DNA, the CDR3 is TGTGCCAGCAGCTTAACGGGAAACACTGAAGCTTTCTTT. It encodes CASSLTGNTEAFF.

The table lists this clone with a count of one. A far bigger clonotype differs at one base, so this is likely a read error. The chain joins TRBV27 to TRBJ2-2; D tentatively reads TRBD1 or TRBD2 (5 bases each). Germline V CDR1 and CDR2: MNHEY, SMNVEV (reference sequence). The CDR3 contains 14 residues. DNA for the CDR3: TGTGCCAGCAGTTCCTCGACAGTCACCGGGAAGCTGTTTTTT. Its translation: CASSSSTVTGKLFF.

A word on this clone: At one end, the junction sequence differs from germline, possibly due to a read error. Other DNA sequences in this sample translate to the same CDR3. The V gene is TRBV10-3, the J gene TRBJ1-5; D is perhaps TRBD1 (6 bases). The germline CDR1 and CDR2 sequences are ENHRY and SYGVKD. The CDR3 is made up of 13 amino acids. The CDR3 is CAISWDNNQPQHF. In nucleotides, the CDR3 is TGTGCAATCAGCTGGGACAACAATCAGCCCCAGCATTTT.

The table lists this clone with a few counts. This chain uses TRBV27 with TRBJ2-2; D ambiguous. Per the germline V gene, CDR1 is MNHEY and CDR2 is SMNVEV (reference sequence). The CDR3 is 12 amino acids. The V end lost 5 bases, the J end lost 4 bases, and 5 bases lay between the germline ends. CDR3 residues: CASSMSTGELFF. Written as DNA, the CDR3 is TGTGCCAGCAGTATGAGCACCGGGGAGCTGTTTTTT.

The rearrangement uses TRBV6-1 and TRBJ1-5; D may be TRBD1 (5 bases). Trimming stripped 2 bases from V and 0 bases from J, with 8 bases between. The germline gives CDR1 MNHNS, CDR2 SASEGT. This CDR3 has 15 amino acids. The CDR3 region has the DNA TGTGCCAGCAGTGAAAGTCAGGGTAGCAATCAGCCCCAGCATTTT. Translated, it gives CASSESQGSNQPQHF.

This clone was detected once. This chain uses TRBV30 with TRBJ1-5; D uncertain. The CDR3 runs 14 residues. CDR1 and CDR2 from the germline V gene are GTSNPN and SVGIG (reference sequence). Trimming removed 5 bases at V and 2 bases at J, with 13 bases between. CDR3 nucleotides: TGTGCCTGGCCTGGGAGGGAGGGCAATCAGCCCCAGCATTTT. Residues: CAWPGREGNQPQHF.

V is TRBV5-6 and J is TRBJ2-3; tentative D call: TRBD2 (6 bases). Deletions cut 0 bases from V and 4 bases from J, with 18 bases between. CDR1 is SGHDT and CDR2 is YYEEEE in the germline V gene. The CDR3 runs 17 residues. This CDR3 is CASSLVEYGGDADTQYF. CDR3 coding DNA: TGTGCCAGCAGCTTGGTCGAGTACGGGGGAGATGCAGATACGCAGTATTTT.

The chain carries TRBV28 and TRBJ2-7, with TRBD2 as a possible D gene (6 bases). Germline loops: CDR1 MDHEN, CDR2 SYDVKM. The CDR3 has 11 residues. V was pared by 6 bases and J by 7 bases, with 10 bases between. The CDR3 region is CASRFREEQYF. The DNA for the CDR3 is TGTGCCAGCAGGTTCCGGGAGGAGCAGTACTTC. Variable domain in full (rest from reference TRBV28 and TRBJ2-7): DVKVTQSSRYLVKRTGEKVFLECVQDMDHENMFWYRQDPGLGLRLIYFSYDVKMKEKGDIPEGYSVSREKKERFSLILESASTNQTSMYLCASRFREEQYFGPGTRLTVT.

V and J are TRBV11-2 and TRBJ2-7; D not resolved. This CDR3 contains 18 residues. CDR1 is SGHAT, CDR2 FQNNGV, per germline. Trimming pared 5 bases from V and 3 bases from J, leaving 26 bases between. The CDR3 protein is CASSPVKGPTGLGYEQYF. The CDR3 coding sequence is TGTGCCAGCAGCCCCGTGAAGGGTCCAACCGGGCTGGGCTACGAGCAGTACTTC.

This sequence joins TRBV30 and TRBJ1-1; TRBD1 matches at 7 bases. In germline, CDR1 is GTSNPN, CDR2 SVGIG (reference sequence). This CDR3 comprises 17 residues. V shed 2 bases, J shed 3 bases, and the junction held 15 bases outside the gene matches. In nucleotides, the CDR3 is TGTGCCTGGAGTACAGGGCGATCAGGGACAGCGGACACTGAAGCTTTCTTT. Translated: CAWSTGRSGTADTEAFF.

The chain has TRBV5-4 and TRBJ1-4; D unclear. With 0 bases removed from V and 8 bases from J, the gap between germline ends came to 14 bases. The CDR3 runs 15 residues. Germline CDR1 reads SGHNT; CDR2 reads YYREEE (reference sequence). CDR3 protein: CASSLGSGLGEKLFF. Here the CDR3 DNA reads TGTGCCAGCAGCTTGGGATCTGGGCTAGGGGAAAAACTGTTTTTT.

The chain uses TRBV30 and TRBJ2-1, with no clear D. This CDR3 has 14 amino acids. Trimming pared 4 bases from V and 0 bases from J, leaving 10 bases between. Germline lookup yields CDR1 GTSNPN and CDR2 SVGIG (reference sequence). CDR3 protein: CAWNSRSSYNEQFF. The CDR3 DNA is TGTGCCTGGAACTCCCGGAGCTCCTACAATGAGCAGTTCTTC.

The chain is built from TRBV9 and TRBJ1-1; possible D gene TRBD1, 5 bases. The germline V gene encodes CDR1 SGDLS and CDR2 YYNGEE. V was clipped by 0 bases and J by 1 base, with 10 bases between them. The CDR3 spans 15 residues. The CDR3 spells CASSVALGGNTEAFF. As DNA, the CDR3 is TGTGCCAGCAGCGTAGCCCTGGGGGGGAACACTGAAGCTTTCTTT.

This rearrangement joins TRBV28 to TRBJ1-2; 9 positions match TRBD1. CDR3 size: 15 residues. From germline, CDR1 is MDHEN and CDR2 SYDVKM. V lost 4 bases and J lost 6; bases outside the gene matches: 9. As DNA, the CDR3 is TGTGCCAGCAGTTCGGGGGGGACAGGGAACGATGGCTACACCTTC. Its protein product is CASSSGGTGNDGYTF.

This clone was counted between two and nine times. The chain combines TRBV30 with TRBJ1-6; D is perhaps TRBD1 (5 bases). There are 13 residues in the CDR3. V lost 4 bases and J lost 5, with 9 bases in between. Germline V gives CDR1 GTSNPN, CDR2 SVGIG (reference sequence). In nucleotides, the CDR3 is TGTGCCTGGAATGACAGAAATAATTCACCCCTCCACTTT. Amino acid sequence: CAWNDRNNSPLHF.

Comments on this clone: A much larger clone differs by one base, so this may be a read error. The sample holds other DNA sequences that translate to the same CDR3. For the CDR3, the DNA is TGTGCCAGTAGCCAGGCCCCCGGACTAGCGGGAGTGGGGCTGTTGGGTACGCAGTATTTT. Protein: CASSQAPGLAGVGLLGTQYF. This chain links TRBV4-2 with TRBJ2-3; 13 positions match TRBD2. This CDR3 comprises 20 residues. CDR1 and CDR2 (germline): LGHNA, YNFKEQ.

With regard to this clone: It is likely a read error: a sequence one base away is far more abundant. Other DNA sequences in this sample translate to the same CDR3. The J gene is TRBJ2-7, the V gene TRBV7-9; 7 nucleotides match TRBD2. Germline assignment: CDR1 SEHNR and CDR2 FQNEAQ (reference sequence). This CDR3 comprises 15 residues. CDR3 residues: CASSLGGGSFGEQYF. The DNA of the CDR3 is TGTGCTAGCAGCTTAGGCGGGGGATCGTTCGGCGAGCAGTACTTC.

The rearrangement uses TRBV5-1 and TRBJ1-4, with no clear D. This CDR3 is 15 amino acids long. Deletions cut 3 bases from V and 7 bases from J, with 16 bases between. From germline, CDR1 is SGHRS and CDR2 YFSETQ. The CDR3 sequence: CASSWGGSHGEKLFF. The CDR3, as DNA: TGCGCCAGCAGCTGGGGAGGGAGCCACGGTGAAAAACTGTTTTTT.

Note on this clone: This likely came from a read error, as a far larger clone is one base away. This chain links TRBV11-3 with TRBJ2-1, with D perhaps TRBD1 (5 bases). Germline CDR1 is SGHNT and CDR2 is YENEEA. The CDR3 is made up of 14 amino acids. Trimming stripped 5 bases from V and 7 bases from J, with 15 bases between. The CDR3 sequence is CASSTARGANEQFF. CDR3 in DNA: TGTGCCAGCAGCACCGCGCGTGGGGCTAATGAGCAGTTCTTC. Together with reference TRBV11-3 and TRBJ2-1, the CDR3 gives the full variable domain: EAGVVQSPRYKIIEKKQPVAFWCNPISGHNTLYWYLQNLGQGPELLIRYENEEAVDDSQLPKDRFSAERLKGVDSTLKIQPAELGDSAVYLCASSTARGANEQFFGPGTRLTVL.

In this sample, this clone turned up many times. The sample contains more than one DNA sequence encoding this CDR3. The V call is TRBV2, the J call TRBJ2-5, with D perhaps matching TRBD1 or TRBD2 (5 bases each). The DNA matches TRBJ2-7 better at its end, which makes the J call doubtful. The germline V gene encodes CDR1 SNHLY and CDR2 FYNNEI. The CDR3 sequence is 13 residues long. The CDR3 bases are TGTGCCACGTTCGGGACGCCAGAGTACGAGCAGTACTTC. Translated, it gives CATFGTPEYEQYF.

Concerning this clone itself: This may arise from a read error, as a much more abundant clone is one base away. This sequence joins TRBV27 and TRBJ2-1; 7 nucleotides agree with TRBD1. Germline V gene data show CDR1 as MNHEY and CDR2 as SMNVEV (reference sequence). V lost 5 bases to trimming and J lost 0 bases; unmatched junction nucleotides: 7. This CDR3 spans 16 amino acids. CDR3: CASSIDRAISYNEQFF. The CDR3 DNA reads TGTGCCAGCAGTATCGACAGGGCGATCTCCTACAATGAGCAGTTCTTC.